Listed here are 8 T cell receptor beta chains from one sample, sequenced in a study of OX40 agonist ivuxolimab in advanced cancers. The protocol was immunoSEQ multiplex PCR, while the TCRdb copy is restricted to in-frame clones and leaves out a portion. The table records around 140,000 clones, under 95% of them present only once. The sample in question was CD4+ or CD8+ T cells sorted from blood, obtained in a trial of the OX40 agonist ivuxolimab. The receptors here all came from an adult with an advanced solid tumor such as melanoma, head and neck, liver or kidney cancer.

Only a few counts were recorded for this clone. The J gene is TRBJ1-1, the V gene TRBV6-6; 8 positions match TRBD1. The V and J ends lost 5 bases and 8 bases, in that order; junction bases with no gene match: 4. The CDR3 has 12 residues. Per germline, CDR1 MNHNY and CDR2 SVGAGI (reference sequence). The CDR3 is CASSPGTGEAFF. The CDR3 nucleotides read TGTGCCAGCAGTCCTGGGACAGGAGAAGCTTTCTTT.

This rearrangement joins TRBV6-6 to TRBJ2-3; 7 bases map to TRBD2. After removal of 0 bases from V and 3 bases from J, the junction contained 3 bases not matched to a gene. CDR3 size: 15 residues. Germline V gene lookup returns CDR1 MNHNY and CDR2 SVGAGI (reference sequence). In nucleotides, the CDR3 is TGTGCCAGCAGTTACTCGTGGGGGGGTACAGATACGCAGTATTTT. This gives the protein CASSYSWGGTDTQYF.

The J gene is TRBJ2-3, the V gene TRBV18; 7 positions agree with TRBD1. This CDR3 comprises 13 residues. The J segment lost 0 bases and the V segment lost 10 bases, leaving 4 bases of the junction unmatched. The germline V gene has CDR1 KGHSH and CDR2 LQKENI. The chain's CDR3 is CATRQGSTDTQYF. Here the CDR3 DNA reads TGTGCCACCCGACAGGGAAGCACAGATACGCAGTATTTT.

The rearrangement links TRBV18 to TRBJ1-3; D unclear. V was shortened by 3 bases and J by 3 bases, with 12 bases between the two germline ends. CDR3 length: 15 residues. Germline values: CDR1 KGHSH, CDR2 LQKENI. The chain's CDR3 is CASSPQATNGNTIYF. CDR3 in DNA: TGTGCCAGCTCACCCCAGGCGACTAATGGAAACACCATATATTTT.

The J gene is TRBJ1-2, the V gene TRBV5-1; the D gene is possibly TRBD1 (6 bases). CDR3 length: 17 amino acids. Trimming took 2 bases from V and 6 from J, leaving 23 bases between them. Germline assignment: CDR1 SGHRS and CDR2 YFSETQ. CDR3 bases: TGCGCCAGCAGCTTTTCCCTGGGGGGGGCCTTTAGGGATGGCTACACCTTC. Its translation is CASSFSLGGAFRDGYTF. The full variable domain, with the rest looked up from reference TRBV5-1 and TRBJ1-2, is KAGVTQTPRYLIKTRGQQVTLSCSPISGHRSVSWYQQTPGQGLQFLFEYFSETQRNKGNFPGRFSGRQFSNSRSEMNVSTLELGDSALYLCASSFSLGGAFRDGYTFGSGTRLTVV.

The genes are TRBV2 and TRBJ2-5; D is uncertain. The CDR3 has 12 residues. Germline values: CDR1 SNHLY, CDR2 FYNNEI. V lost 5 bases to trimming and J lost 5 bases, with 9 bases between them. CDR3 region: CASSLRVETQYF. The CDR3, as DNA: TGTGCCAGCAGTTTAAGGGTCGAGACCCAGTACTTC.

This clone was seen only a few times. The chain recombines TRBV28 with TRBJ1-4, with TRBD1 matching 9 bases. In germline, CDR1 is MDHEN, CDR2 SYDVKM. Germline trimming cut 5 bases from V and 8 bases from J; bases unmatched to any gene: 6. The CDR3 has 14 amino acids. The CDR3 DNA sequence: TGTGCCAGCAGTGAATACAGGGGGCGGGAAAAACTGTTTTTT. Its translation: CASSEYRGREKLFF. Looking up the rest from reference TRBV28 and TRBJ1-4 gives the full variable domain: DVKVTQSSRYLVKRTGEKVFLECVQDMDHENMFWYRQDPGLGLRLIYFSYDVKMKEKGDIPEGYSVSREKKERFSLILESASTNQTSMYLCASSEYRGREKLFFGSGTQLSVL.

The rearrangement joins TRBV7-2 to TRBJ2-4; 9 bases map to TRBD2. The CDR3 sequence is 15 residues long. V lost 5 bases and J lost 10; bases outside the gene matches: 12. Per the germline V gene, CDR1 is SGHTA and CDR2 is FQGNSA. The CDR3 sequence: CASSRGSGGSKIQYF. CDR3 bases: TGTGCCAGCAGCCGTGGGAGCGGGGGGTCAAAGATTCAGTACTTC.